Below, 22 T cell receptor beta chains from the same sample are listed, as sequenced in a study of cytomegalovirus exposure and HLA in healthy donors. Primers for the PCR totalled 60 Vbeta and 13 Jbeta. Data came from immunoSEQ multiplex PCR; TCRdb stores just in-frame clones and leaves some out. Of some 180,000 clones in the sample, 85% were seen once. Sequenced material: PBMCs. Receptor source: a woman between 50 and 59 years old in good health and CMV-seronegative.

Only one count was recorded for this clone. The rearrangement joins TRBV13 to TRBJ2-1, with 11 bases lining up with TRBD1. Germline CDR1 is PRHDT and CDR2 is FYEKMQ (reference sequence). V lost 8 bases, J lost 7 bases, and 10 bases stayed unmatched. The CDR3 extends over 15 amino acids. The CDR3: CASRTGTGGKNEQFF. DNA of the CDR3: TGTGCCAGCCGAACGGGGACAGGGGGAAAAAATGAGCAGTTCTTC.

The chain has TRBV5-1 and TRBJ2-7; TRBD1 agrees at 10 bases. The junction had 6 bases not matched to a gene; V was cut back by 4 bases and J by 5 bases. The CDR3 covers 14 residues. In germline, CDR1 is SGHRS, CDR2 YFSETQ. The chain's CDR3 is CASSRRDRGDEQYF. The CDR3 DNA reads as TGCGCCAGCAGCCGTCGGGACAGGGGAGACGAGCAGTACTTC.

J is TRBJ2-3 and V is TRBV7-8, with D possibly being TRBD2 (5 bases). Trimming left V 1 base short and J 2 bases short, with 10 bases between. Germline V CDR1 and CDR2: SGHVS, FQNEAQ. This CDR3 is built from 15 residues. CDR3 loop: CASSLDGGPTDTQYF. For the CDR3, the DNA is TGTGCCAGCAGCTTAGACGGAGGACCCACAGATACGCAGTATTTT.

The chain recombines TRBV11-3 with TRBJ1-1; D possibly corresponds to TRBD1 (6 bases). This CDR3 contains 13 residues. V lost 2 bases and J 3 bases, leaving 7 bases between the germline ends. Germline CDR1 reads SGHNT; CDR2 reads YENEEA. CDR3 DNA: TGTGCCAGCAGCTTAAACAGGGACACTGAAGCTTTCTTT. It encodes CASSLNRDTEAFF.

In DNA, the CDR3 is TGTGCCAGCAGCCCCCGGGACAGAGGAAACACCATATATTTT. Protein product: CASSPRDRGNTIYF. The chain couples TRBV7-9 to TRBJ1-3, with 7 bases identical to TRBD1. Germline V gives CDR1 SEHNR, CDR2 FQNEAQ (reference sequence). V shed 5 bases, J shed 4 bases, and the junction held 5 bases outside the gene matches. This CDR3 contains 14 residues.

This clone was picked up one time. The V call is TRBV27, the J call TRBJ1-1; D ambiguous. The ends were cut back, 6 bases at V and 7 bases at J, with 6 bases in the middle. Germline V gene data show CDR1 as MNHEY and CDR2 as SMNVEV (reference sequence). The CDR3 spans 10 residues. The chain's CDR3 is CASRHLEAFF. The CDR3 bases are TGTGCCAGCAGACACCTTGAAGCTTTCTTT.

The chain uses TRBV7-9 and TRBJ2-3, with D perhaps TRBD2 (7 bases). Germline-derived CDR1 and CDR2 are SEHNR and FQNEAQ (reference sequence). V dropped 2 bases and J dropped 12 bases, with 15 bases sitting between them. The CDR3 spans 13 residues. The CDR3 DNA is TGTGCCAGCAGCTTATATGGGAGGGGGTATCAGTATTTT. Amino acids: CASSLYGRGYQYF.

A single count supports this clone. The chain couples TRBV5-4 to TRBJ2-1; 7 bases are shared with TRBD2. Germline lookup yields CDR1 SGHNT and CDR2 YYREEE (reference sequence). The trim removed 1 base at V and 0 bases at J, leaving 1 base unmatched. The CDR3 covers 15 residues. The CDR3 here is CASSLTSASYNEQFF. In DNA, the CDR3 is TGTGCCAGCAGCTTGACTAGCGCCTCCTACAATGAGCAGTTCTTC.

The gene calls are TRBV7-9 and TRBJ2-3; 11 nucleotides agree with TRBD1. With the DNA end fitting TRBJ1-5 better, the J assignment may be wrong. The CDR3 length is 15 residues. The V gene's germline CDR1 is SEHNR and CDR2 FQNEAQ (reference sequence). CDR3 residues: CASSPWTGGTDTQHF. Here the CDR3 DNA reads TGTGCCAGCAGCCCTTGGACAGGGGGCACAGATACGCAGCATTTT.

V usage is TRBV9 and J usage is TRBJ1-2; no firm D call. V lost 3 bases and J 6 bases, leaving 18 bases between the germline ends. Germline values: CDR1 SGDLS, CDR2 YYNGEE. The CDR3 is 15 amino acids. Written as DNA, the CDR3 is TGTGCCAGCAGCGCCACTCGGCGAGGGTTTGATGGCTACACCTTC. It translates to CASSATRRGFDGYTF.

The gene calls are TRBV10-3 and TRBJ2-4; tentatively, D is TRBD1 (6 bases). Looked up from germline, CDR1 is ENHRY and CDR2 is SYGVKD. The CDR3 spans 14 residues. The V and J ends lost 6 bases and 6 bases respectively, with 15 bases between them. This CDR3 reads CAIRGSGDTNIQYF. The CDR3 nucleotides read TGTGCCATCAGGGGATCAGGGGACACAAACATTCAGTACTTC.

This clone was seen a handful of times. The genes are TRBV5-1 and TRBJ1-1; D is undetermined. The CDR3 is 12 amino acids. The V gene lost 4 bases and the J gene lost 2 bases, with 6 bases spanning the gap. Germline V gene data show CDR1 as SGHRS and CDR2 as YFSETQ. The CDR3 nucleotides read TGCGCCAGCAGCACGGGTAACACTGAAGCTTTCTTT. This translates into CASSTGNTEAFF.

The rearrangement links TRBV7-8 to TRBJ2-7; 9 nucleotides match TRBD2. Trimming cost V 4 bases and J 3 bases; bases outside gene matches: 7. CDR3 length: 15 amino acids. Germline V gives CDR1 SGHVS, CDR2 FQNEAQ. CDR3 in DNA: TGTGCCAGCAGCTCTAGCGGGATCCTTTTCTACGAGCAGTACTTC. Its translation is CASSSSGILFYEQYF.

The chain combines TRBV5-8 with TRBJ1-5; 9 positions match TRBD1. Germline V CDR1 and CDR2: SGHTS, YDEGEE. The CDR3 totals 14 residues. V lost 3 bases, J lost 6 bases, and 4 bases stayed unmatched. CDR3 protein: CASSSGQGSQPQHF. The CDR3 DNA reads as TGTGCCAGCAGCTCGGGACAGGGCAGTCAGCCCCAGCATTTT.

This chain connects TRBV5-1 to TRBJ1-1; 8 bases are shared with TRBD1. CDR3 length equals 15 residues. Trimming took 4 bases from V and 0 from J; bases not matched to a gene: 5. Germline lookup yields CDR1 SGHRS and CDR2 YFSETQ. The CDR3 loop is CASSRLDRVNTEAFF. The CDR3 DNA sequence: TGCGCCAGCAGCCGCCTGGACAGGGTGAACACTGAAGCTTTCTTT. Together with reference TRBV5-1 and TRBJ1-1, the CDR3 gives the full variable domain: KAGVTQTPRYLIKTRGQQVTLSCSPISGHRSVSWYQQTPGQGLQFLFEYFSETQRNKGNFPGRFSGRQFSNSRSEMNVSTLELGDSALYLCASSRLDRVNTEAFFGQGTRLTVV.

The chain combines TRBV19 with TRBJ1-2, with D possibly TRBD1 on 6 matching bases. The CDR3 totals 13 residues. CDR1 is LNHDA and CDR2 is SQIVND in the germline V gene (reference sequence). The germline V and J ends were trimmed by 3 bases and 7 bases, with 12 bases remaining between them. DNA for the CDR3: TGTGCCAGTAGTATCCCCCTCAGGGGTGGCTACACCTTC. The encoded protein is CASSIPLRGGYTF.

This chain joins TRBV5-1 and TRBJ2-2; perhaps TRBD1 as D (5 bases). This CDR3 is 16 amino acids long. Per germline, CDR1 SGHRS and CDR2 YFSETQ. Between the trimmed V and J ends, which lost 0 bases and 1 base, there was a span of 10 bases. The CDR3 region has the DNA TGCGCCAGCAGCTTGGCACCCGGACAGAACACCGGGGAGCTGTTTTTT. This codes for CASSLAPGQNTGELFF.

V and J are TRBV7-9 and TRBJ1-2; D possibly corresponds to TRBD1 (6 bases). This CDR3 is built from 14 residues. The V end was cut by 5 bases, the J end by 8 bases, with 18 bases between. Germline CDR1 and CDR2: SEHNR and FQNEAQ (reference sequence). The CDR3 bases are TGTGCCAGCAGCCCCGCCGGGACACCCGTCGGCTACACCTTC. This gives the protein CASSPAGTPVGYTF.

Here the CDR3 DNA reads TGTGCCAGTATTTCCCCCCTTAACTATGGCTACACCTTC. Translating gives CASISPLNYGYTF. V and J are TRBV28 and TRBJ1-2; D not resolved. CDR3 length: 13 amino acids. V shed 9 bases and J shed 1 base, with 12 bases lying between them. Germline assignment: CDR1 MDHEN and CDR2 SYDVKM.

The chain is built from TRBV19 and TRBJ2-1; 9 nucleotides line up with TRBD2. With 8 bases clipped from V and 8 bases from J, the junction kept 16 bases outside the gene matches. Germline CDR1 is LNHDA and CDR2 is SQIVND (reference sequence). This CDR3 is built from 16 residues. The CDR3 sequence is CASSTAASGISYEQFF. As DNA, the CDR3 is TGTGCCAGTTCTACGGCCGCTAGCGGGATAAGCTATGAGCAGTTCTTC. The full variable domain, in which reference TRBV19 and TRBJ2-1 provide the parts outside the CDR3, is DGGITQSPKYLFRKEGQNVTLSCEQNLNHDAMYWYRQDPGQGLRLIYYSQIVNDFQKGDIAEGYSVSREKKESFPLTVTSAQKNPTAFYLCASSTAASGISYEQFFGPGTRLTVL.

The DNA for the CDR3 is TGCAGTGCTTGCGGCGCCTACGAGCAGTACTTC. It specifies CSACGAYEQYF. The rearrangement uses TRBV20-1 and TRBJ2-7; D unresolved. Germline CDR1 reads DFQATT; CDR2 reads SNEGSKA (reference sequence). V was pared by 5 bases and J by 2 bases, with 7 bases between. The CDR3 runs 11 residues.

The gene calls are TRBV27 and TRBJ2-2, with D possibly matching TRBD2 (5 bases). The CDR3 covers 15 residues. Germline V gene lookup returns CDR1 MNHEY and CDR2 SMNVEV (reference sequence). V gave up 6 bases and J gave up 3 bases, with 14 bases separating them. The DNA of the CDR3 is TGTGCCAGCAGCCGGACCCGGCGGGACACCGGGGAGCTGTTTTTT. This encodes CASSRTRRDTGELFF.